This T cell receptor beta chain is drawn from a study of vaccination and CD4 T cells after COVID-19. Study information: Two-dose vaccination with either BNT162b2 or mRNA-1273 was given to participants. The stimulating agents, overlapping spike peptides, came from SARS-CoV-2, HCoV-NL63, HCoV-OC43 and HCoV-229E.

Treatment in this sample: approximately 9-day PBMC culture with coronavirus spike peptide pools or control peptides (ViraFEST assay). Peptide pools at about 11 ug/ml, together with roughly 10 IU/ml IL-2, were added to cultures of two million PBMCs per well. Notes on this clonotype: No antigen is known for it.

At the Johns Hopkins FTIC core, DNA taken from cultured CD4+ T cells was sequenced by way of the Oncomine TCR Beta short-read assay. It was cultured CD4+ T cells from which genomic DNA was extracted. MiXCR, applied by TCRdb to the PCR reads, yields one record per CDR3 protein. The sample records thousands of distinct CDR3 sequences, more than 75% being singletons. The receptor's source is a human donor who had recovered from COVID-19. Sequencing used CD4+ T cells from blood, cultured in vitro.

The CDR3 coding sequence is TGTGCCAGCAGACAGGGTTGGACCGGGGAGCTGTTTTTT. As protein: CASRQGWTGELFF. V gene TRBV6-2 or TRBV6-3 combines with J gene TRBJ2-2; tentative D call: TRBD1 (6 bases). The CDR3 extends over 13 amino acids. Trimming pared 6 bases from V and 5 bases from J, leaving 10 bases between. CDR1 MNHEY and CDR2 SVGEGT come from the germline V gene.